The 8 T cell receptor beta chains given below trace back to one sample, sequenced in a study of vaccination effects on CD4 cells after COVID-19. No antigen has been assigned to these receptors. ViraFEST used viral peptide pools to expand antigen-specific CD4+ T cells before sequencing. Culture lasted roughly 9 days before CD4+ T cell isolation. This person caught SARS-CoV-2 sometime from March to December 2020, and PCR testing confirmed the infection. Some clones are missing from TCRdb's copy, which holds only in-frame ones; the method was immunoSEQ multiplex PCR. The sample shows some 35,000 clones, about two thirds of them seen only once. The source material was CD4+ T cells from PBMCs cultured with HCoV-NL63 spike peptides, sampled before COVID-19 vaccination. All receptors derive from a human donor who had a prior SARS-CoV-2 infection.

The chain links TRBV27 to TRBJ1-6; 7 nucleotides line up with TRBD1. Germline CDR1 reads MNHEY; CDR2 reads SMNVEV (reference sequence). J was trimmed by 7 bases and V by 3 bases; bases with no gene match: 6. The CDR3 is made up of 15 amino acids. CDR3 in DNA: TGTGCCAGCAGTTTCGGGACAGCGTTGAATTCACCCCTCCACTTT. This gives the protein CASSFGTALNSPLHF.

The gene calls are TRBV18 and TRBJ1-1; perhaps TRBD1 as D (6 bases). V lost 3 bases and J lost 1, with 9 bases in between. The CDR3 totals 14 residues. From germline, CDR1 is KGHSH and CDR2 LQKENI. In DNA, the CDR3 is TGTGCCAGCTCACCCCGGGGGCGGAACACTGAAGCTTTCTTT. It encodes CASSPRGRNTEAFF.

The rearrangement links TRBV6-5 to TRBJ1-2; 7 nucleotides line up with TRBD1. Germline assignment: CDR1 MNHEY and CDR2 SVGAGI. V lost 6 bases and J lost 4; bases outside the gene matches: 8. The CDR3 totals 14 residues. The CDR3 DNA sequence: TGTGCCAGCAGAAAAACAGGGGCTGCCTATGGCTACACCTTC. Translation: CASRKTGAAYGYTF.

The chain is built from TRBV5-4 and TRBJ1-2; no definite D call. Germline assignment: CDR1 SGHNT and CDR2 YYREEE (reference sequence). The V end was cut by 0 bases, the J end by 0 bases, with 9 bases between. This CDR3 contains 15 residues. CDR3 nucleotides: TGTGCCAGCAGCTTGGGAGGGATCTCTAACTATGGCTACACCTTC. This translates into CASSLGGISNYGYTF.

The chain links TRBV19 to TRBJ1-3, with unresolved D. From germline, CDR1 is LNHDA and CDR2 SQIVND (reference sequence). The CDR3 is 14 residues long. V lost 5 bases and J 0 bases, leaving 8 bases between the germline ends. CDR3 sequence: CASSSGFSGNTIYF. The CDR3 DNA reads TGTGCCAGTAGTTCGGGCTTCTCTGGAAACACCATATATTTT. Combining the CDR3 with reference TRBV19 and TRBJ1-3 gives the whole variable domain DGGITQSPKYLFRKEGQNVTLSCEQNLNHDAMYWYRQDPGQGLRLIYYSQIVNDFQKGDIAEGYSVSREKKESFPLTVTSAQKNPTAFYLCASSSGFSGNTIYFGEGSWLTVV.

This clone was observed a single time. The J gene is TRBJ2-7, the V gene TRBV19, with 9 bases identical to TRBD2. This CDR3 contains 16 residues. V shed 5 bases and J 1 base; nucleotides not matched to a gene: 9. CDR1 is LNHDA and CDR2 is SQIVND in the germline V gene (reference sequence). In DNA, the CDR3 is TGTGCCAGTAGTCCCCGCGGGAGGGCCGGATCCTACGAGCAGTACTTC. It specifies CASSPRGRAGSYEQYF.

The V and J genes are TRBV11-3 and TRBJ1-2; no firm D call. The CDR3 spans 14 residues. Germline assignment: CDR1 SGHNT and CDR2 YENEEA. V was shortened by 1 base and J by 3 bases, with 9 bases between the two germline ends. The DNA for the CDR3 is TGTGCCAGCAGCTTAGTATCCGGGGACTATGGCTACACCTTC. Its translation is CASSLVSGDYGYTF.

For the CDR3, the DNA is TGCAGCGTTGGGGGGACATTGACAGGAGGCGTGCGGGGCTACACCTTC. Protein product: CSVGGTLTGGVRGYTF. The chain combines TRBV29-1 with TRBJ1-2, with a tentative D call TRBD1 (6 bases). The V and J ends lost 4 bases and 8 bases respectively, with 26 bases between them. Per the germline V gene, CDR1 is SQVTM and CDR2 is ANQGSEA. This CDR3 has 16 residues. Full variable domain (rest looked up from reference TRBV29-1 and TRBJ1-2): SAVISQKPSRDICQRGTSLTIQCQVDSQVTMMFWYRQQPGQSLTLIATANQGSEATYESGFVIDKFPISRPNLTFSTLTVSNMSPEDSSIYLCSVGGTLTGGVRGYTFGSGTRLTVV.